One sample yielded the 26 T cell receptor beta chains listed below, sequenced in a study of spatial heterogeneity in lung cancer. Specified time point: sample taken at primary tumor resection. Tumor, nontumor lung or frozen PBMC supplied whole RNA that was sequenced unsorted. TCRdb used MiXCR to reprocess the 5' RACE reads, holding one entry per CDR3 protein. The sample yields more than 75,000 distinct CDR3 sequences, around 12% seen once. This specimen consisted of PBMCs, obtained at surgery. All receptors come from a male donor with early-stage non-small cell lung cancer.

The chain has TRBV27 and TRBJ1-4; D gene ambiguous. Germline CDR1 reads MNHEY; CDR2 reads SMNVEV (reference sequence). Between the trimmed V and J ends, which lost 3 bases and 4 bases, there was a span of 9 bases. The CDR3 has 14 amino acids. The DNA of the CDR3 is TGTGCCAGCAGTTTCGGAAGGATTAATGAAAAACTGTTTTTT. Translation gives CASSFGRINEKLFF.

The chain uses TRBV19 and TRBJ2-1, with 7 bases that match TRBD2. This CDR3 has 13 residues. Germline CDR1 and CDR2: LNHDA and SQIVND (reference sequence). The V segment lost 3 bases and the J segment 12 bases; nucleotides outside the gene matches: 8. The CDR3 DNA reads TGTGCCAGTAGTATGACTAGCACCAAGTGGCAGTTCTTC. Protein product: CASSMTSTKWQFF.

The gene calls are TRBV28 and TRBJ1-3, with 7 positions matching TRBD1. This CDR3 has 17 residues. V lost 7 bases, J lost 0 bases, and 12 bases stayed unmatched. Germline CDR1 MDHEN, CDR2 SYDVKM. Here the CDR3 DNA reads TGTGCCAGCACCACTCCCGGACAGGTCCCCTCTGGAAACACCATATATTTT. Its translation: CASTTPGQVPSGNTIYF.

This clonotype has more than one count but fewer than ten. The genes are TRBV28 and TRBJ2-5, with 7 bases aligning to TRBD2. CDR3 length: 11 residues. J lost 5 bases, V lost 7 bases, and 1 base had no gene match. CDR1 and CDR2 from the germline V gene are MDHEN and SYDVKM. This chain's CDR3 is CASTGGETQYF. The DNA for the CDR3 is TGTGCCAGCACCGGGGGGGAGACCCAGTACTTC.

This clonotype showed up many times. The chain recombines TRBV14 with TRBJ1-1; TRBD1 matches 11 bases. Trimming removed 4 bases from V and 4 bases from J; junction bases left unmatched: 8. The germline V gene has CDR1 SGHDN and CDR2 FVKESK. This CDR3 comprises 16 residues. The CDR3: CASSRIPGQGVTEAFF. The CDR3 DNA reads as TGTGCCAGCAGCCGAATTCCGGGACAGGGGGTCACTGAAGCTTTCTTT.

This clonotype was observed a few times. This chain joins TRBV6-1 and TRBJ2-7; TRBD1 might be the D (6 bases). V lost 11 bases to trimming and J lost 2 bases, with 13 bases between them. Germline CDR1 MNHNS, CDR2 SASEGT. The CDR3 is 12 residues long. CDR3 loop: CASRQATYEQYF. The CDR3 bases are TGTGCCTCTAGACAGGCCACCTACGAGCAGTACTTC.

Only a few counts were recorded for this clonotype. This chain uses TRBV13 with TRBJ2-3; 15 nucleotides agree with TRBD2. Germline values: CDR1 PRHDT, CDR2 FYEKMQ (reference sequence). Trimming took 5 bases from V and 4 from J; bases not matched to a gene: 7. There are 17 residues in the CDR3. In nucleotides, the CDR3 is TGTGCCAGCAGCCCGGGACTAGCGGGAGGTAGACCAGATACGCAGTATTTT. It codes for CASSPGLAGGRPDTQYF.

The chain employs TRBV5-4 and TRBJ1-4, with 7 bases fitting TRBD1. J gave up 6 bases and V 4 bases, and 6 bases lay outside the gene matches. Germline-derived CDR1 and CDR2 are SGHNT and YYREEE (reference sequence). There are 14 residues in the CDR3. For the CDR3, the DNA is TGTGCCAGCAGCCTGACAGGGTCAGATGAAAAACTGTTTTTT. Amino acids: CASSLTGSDEKLFF. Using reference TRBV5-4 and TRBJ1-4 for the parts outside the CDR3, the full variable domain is ETGVTQSPTHLIKTRGQQVTLRCSSQSGHNTVSWYQQALGQGPQFIFQYYREEENGRGNFPPRFSGLQFPNYSSELNVNALELDDSALYLCASSLTGSDEKLFFGSGTQLSVL.

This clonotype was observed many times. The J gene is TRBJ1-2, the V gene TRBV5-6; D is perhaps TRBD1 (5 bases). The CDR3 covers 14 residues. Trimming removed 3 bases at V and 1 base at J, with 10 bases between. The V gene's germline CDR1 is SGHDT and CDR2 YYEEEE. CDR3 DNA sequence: TGTGCCAGCAGCTGGGGGACGGATAACTATGGCTACACCTTC. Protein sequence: CASSWGTDNYGYTF.

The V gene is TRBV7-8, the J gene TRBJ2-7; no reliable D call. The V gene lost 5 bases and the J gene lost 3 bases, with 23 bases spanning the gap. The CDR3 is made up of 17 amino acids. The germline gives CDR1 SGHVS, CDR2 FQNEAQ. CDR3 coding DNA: TGTGCCAGCAGCGCCTTTATGACGGGTTTGGTGGACTACGAGCAGTACTTC. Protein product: CASSAFMTGLVDYEQYF.

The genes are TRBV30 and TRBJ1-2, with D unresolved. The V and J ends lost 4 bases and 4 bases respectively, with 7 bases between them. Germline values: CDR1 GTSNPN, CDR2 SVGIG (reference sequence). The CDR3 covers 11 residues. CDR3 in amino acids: CAWNAGYGYTF. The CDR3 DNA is TGTGCCTGGAATGCGGGCTATGGCTACACCTTC.

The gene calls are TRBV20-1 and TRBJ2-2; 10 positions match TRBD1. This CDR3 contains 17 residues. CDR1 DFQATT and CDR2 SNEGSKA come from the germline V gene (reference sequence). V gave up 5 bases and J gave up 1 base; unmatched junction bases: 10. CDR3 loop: CSARTGQGTLNTGELFF. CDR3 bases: TGCAGTGCTCGAACGGGACAGGGGACTTTGAACACCGGGGAGCTGTTTTTT.

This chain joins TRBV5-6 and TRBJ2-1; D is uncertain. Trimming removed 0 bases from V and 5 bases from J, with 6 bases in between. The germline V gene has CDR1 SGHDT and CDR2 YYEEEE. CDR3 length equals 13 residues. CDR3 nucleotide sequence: TGTGCCAGCAGCTTGGGACGGAACAATGAGCAGTTCTTC. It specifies CASSLGRNNEQFF.

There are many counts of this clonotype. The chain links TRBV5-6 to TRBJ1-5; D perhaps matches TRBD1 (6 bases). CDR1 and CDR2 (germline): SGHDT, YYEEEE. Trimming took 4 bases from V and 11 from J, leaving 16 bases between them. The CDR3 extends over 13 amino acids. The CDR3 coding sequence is TGTGCCAGCAGCGCCAACAGGGCCGGGGCCCAGCATTTT. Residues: CASSANRAGAQHF.

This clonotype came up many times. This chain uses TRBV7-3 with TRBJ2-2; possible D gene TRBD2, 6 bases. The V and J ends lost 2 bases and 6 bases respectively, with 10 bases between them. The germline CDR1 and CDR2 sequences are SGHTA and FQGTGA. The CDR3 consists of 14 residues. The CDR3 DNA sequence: TGTGCCAGCAGCTTATCGGGAGCGTCCGGGGAGCTGTTTTTT. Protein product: CASSLSGASGELFF.

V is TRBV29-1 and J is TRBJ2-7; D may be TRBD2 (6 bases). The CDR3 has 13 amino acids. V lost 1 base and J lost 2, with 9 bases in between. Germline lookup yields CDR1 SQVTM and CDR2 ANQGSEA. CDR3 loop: CSVEVTGAYEQYF. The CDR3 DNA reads TGCAGCGTTGAAGTGACGGGGGCCTACGAGCAGTACTTC.

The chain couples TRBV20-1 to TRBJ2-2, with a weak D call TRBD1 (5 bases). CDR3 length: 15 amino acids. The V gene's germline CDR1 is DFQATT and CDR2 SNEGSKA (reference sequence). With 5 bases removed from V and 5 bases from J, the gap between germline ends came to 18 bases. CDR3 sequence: CSAGAAAPQTGELFF. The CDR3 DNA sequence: TGCAGTGCTGGGGCGGCGGCTCCACAAACCGGGGAGCTGTTTTTT.

The CDR3 sequence: CASSVGGRDTEAFF. Here the CDR3 DNA reads TGTGCCAGCAGCGTAGGGGGAAGGGACACTGAAGCTTTCTTT. The chain recombines TRBV9 with TRBJ1-1; D unclear. Trimming removed 0 bases at V and 3 bases at J, with 9 bases between. CDR1 SGDLS and CDR2 YYNGEE come from the germline V gene. The CDR3 covers 14 residues. The whole variable domain, filled in from reference TRBV9 and TRBJ1-1, reads DSGVTQTPKHLITATGQRVTLRCSPRSGDLSVYWYQQSLDQGLQFLIQYYNGEERAKGNILERFSAQQFPDLHSELNLSSLELGDSALYFCASSVGGRDTEAFFGQGTRLTVV.

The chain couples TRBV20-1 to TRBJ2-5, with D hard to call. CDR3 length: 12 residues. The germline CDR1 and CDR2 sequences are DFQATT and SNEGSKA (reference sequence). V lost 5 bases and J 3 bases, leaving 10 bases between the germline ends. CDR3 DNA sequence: TGCAGTGCTCAACCATTAGAAGAGACCCAGTACTTC. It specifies CSAQPLEETQYF.

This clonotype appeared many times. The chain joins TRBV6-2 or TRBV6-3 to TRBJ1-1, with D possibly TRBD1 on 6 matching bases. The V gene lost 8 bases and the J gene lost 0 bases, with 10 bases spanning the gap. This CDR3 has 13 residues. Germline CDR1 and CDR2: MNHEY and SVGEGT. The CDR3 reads CASHSGVNTEAFF. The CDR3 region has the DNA TGTGCCAGCCATTCAGGGGTGAACACTGAAGCTTTCTTT.

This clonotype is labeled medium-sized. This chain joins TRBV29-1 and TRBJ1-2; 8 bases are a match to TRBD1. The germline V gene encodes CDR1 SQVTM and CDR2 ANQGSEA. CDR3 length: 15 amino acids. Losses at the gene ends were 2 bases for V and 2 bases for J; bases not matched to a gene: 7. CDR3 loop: CSVELGQGVNYGYTF. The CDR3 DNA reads TGCAGCGTTGAACTAGGACAGGGAGTGAACTATGGCTACACCTTC.

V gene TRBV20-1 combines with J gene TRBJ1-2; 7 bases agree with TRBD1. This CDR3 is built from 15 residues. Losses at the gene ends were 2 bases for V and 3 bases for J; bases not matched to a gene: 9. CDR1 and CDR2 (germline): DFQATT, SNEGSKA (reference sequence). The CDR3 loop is CSARTTGRTYYGYTF. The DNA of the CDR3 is TGCAGTGCTAGAACGACAGGGCGAACGTACTATGGCTACACCTTC.

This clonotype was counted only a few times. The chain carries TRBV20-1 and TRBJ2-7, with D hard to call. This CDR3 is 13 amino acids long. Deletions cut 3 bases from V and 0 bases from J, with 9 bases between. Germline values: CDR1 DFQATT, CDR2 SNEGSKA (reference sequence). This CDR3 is CSASGSSSYEQYF. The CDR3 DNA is TGCAGTGCTAGCGGGTCCTCCTCCTACGAGCAGTACTTC.

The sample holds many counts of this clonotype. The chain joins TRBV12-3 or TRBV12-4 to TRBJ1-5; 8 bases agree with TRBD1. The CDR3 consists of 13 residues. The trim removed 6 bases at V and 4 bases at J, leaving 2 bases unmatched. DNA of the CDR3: TGTGCCAGCAGCCGACAGGGGAATCAGCCCCAGCATTTT. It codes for CASSRQGNQPQHF.

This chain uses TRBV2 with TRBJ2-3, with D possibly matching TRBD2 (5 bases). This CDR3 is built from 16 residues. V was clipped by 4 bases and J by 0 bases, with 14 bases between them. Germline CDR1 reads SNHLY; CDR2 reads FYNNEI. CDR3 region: CASSADYSPSTDTQYF. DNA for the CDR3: TGTGCCAGCAGTGCCGACTATAGCCCTAGCACAGATACGCAGTATTTT.

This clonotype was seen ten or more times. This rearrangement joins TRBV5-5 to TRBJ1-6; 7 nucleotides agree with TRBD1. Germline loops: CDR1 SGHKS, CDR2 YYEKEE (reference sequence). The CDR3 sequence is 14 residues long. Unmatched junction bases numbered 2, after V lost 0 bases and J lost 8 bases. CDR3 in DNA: TGTGCCAGCAGCTTGGGGGACAGCTATTCACCCCTCCACTTT. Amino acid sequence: CASSLGDSYSPLHF.